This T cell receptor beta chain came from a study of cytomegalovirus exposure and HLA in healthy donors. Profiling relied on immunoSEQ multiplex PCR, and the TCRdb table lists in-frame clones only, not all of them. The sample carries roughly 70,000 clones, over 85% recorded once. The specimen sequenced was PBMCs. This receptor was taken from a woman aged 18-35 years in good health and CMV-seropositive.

The CDR3 reads CASSLEGRYGYTF. CDR3 nucleotides: TGCGCCAGCAGCTTAGAAGGGAGATATGGCTACACCTTC. V is TRBV5-1 and J is TRBJ1-2; D not certain. Germline CDR1 is SGHRS and CDR2 is YFSETQ. V lost 2 bases and J lost 5, with 10 bases in between. The CDR3 consists of 13 residues.